This TCR beta chain appears in the sequencing data of a study of graft-versus-host responses after intestinal transplantation (dated by TCRdb to the early 2020s). Background for the entire study: Recipients received multivisceral, liver-intestinal, or isolated intestinal transplants. Every recipient was given anti-thymocyte globulin induction, followed by roughly 3 years of maintenance tacrolimus and steroids. Bulk TCR-beta CDR3 sequencing was used to track graft-versus-host and host-versus-graft alloreactive T cell clones in the graft, circulation and bone marrow after intestinal transplantation. To identify alloreactive clones, pre-transplant mixed lymphocyte reaction products were sequenced and compared with unstimulated pre-transplant donor and recipient T cells. The cohort enrolled approximately 24 intestinal transplant recipients including one retransplant, and a few patients lacking pretransplant specimens were excluded. A peak of at least 4% donor T cells among recipient peripheral blood mononuclear cells was the definition used for donor T cell macrochimerism. Rather than being sequenced by the commercial service, samples from a few later patients were sequenced in-house on an Illumina MiSeq and processed with MiXCR. The investigation overall reported the following: GvH clones were found in recipient bone marrow, and some of the GvH clones appeared earlier in ileal mucosa or blood, which is consistent with an intestinal mucosal origin. High GvH to HvG T cell clonal ratios were observed in the allografts of patients with donor T cell macrochimerism. Peak levels of circulating GvH clones were associated with declines in HvG clones early after transplant. The relatively low number and heterogeneity of intestinal transplant patients limited the conclusions.

Via the germline V gene, CDR1 is MNHEY and CDR2 SVGAGI. There are 14 amino acids in the CDR3, from cysteine to phenylalanine inclusive. The entry retains the CDR3 DNA only, 42 bases that are in frame from base 1. Trimming takes 6 bases off V and 7 bases off J; junction bases not matched to a gene: 8. Libraries were made using the immunoSEQ multiplex PCR assay. For most patients, genomic DNA was subjected to high-throughput TCR-beta CDR3 sequencing by Adaptive Biotechnologies. The paper's data handling went like this. TCR sequencing data for roughly 17 patients were retrieved from Adaptive's ImmunoSEQ software; three other patients were processed with MiXCR and VDJtools. CDR3 nucleotide sequences shared between donor and recipient were removed because their origin could not be assigned. To be classed as alloreactive, a clone needed at least 2-fold expansion over unstimulated cells and a minimum CFSE-low frequency of 0.002% (template counts) or 0.001% (read counts). Clones were considered mappable if detected in sequenced pre-transplant spleen, lymph node, or MLR CFSE-low populations of the donor or recipient. Cumulative frequency of alloreactive clones was calculated as a percentage of all sequences weighted by copy number. Here the immuneACCESS table is served through TCRdb, limited to in-frame sequences with V and J called. Missing clones are a known gap in these copies; in checked studies unresolved V genes cover under half, and the rest lacks a known reason. D and trimming were read from the DNA, whereas the V and J calls and clone size are those reported in that table. For this sample the table gives 45,000 to 50,000 clones, of which 80% to 95% were detected only once. The top ten clones comprise roughly 6% of the sample.

About this clone itself: The antigen this receptor binds is unknown. No much larger clone is present one base from it, and per-base qualities are unavailable.

In the first month after transplant, blood samples were collected up to 4 times, and after that at least monthly when available. The sequence was obtained from a human patient who received an intestinal transplant, so some T cells may come from the graft donor. This specimen was PBMCs, taken about 800 days after a first intestinal transplant, on the day of a second. The chain employs TRBV6-5 and TRBJ1-5, with 8 central nucleotides matching TRBD1. The CDR3 protein is CASRSDRVGQPQHF. The sequenced DNA: TGTGCCAGCAGGTCGGACAGGGTTGGACAGCCCCAGCATTTT.